This is a list of T cell receptor beta chains from one sample in a study of spatial heterogeneity in lung cancer. TCRdb reprocessed the 5' RACE reads via MiXCR and lists one record per CDR3 protein. Of some 2,100 distinct CDR3 sequences listed, around 21% are singletons. The sample in question was PBMCs, obtained at surgery. All receptors come from a male donor with early-stage non-small cell lung cancer. CDR3s include the opening cysteine and the closing phenylalanine or tryptophan. D genes are given only for firm matches. For some rows the clone size is stated as once, few or many, or as a class when expanded; others skip it.

D	size	J	V	CDR3	DNA
.	many	TRBJ2-7	TRBV5-8	CASSFSSSWFYLSYEQYF	TGTGCCAGCAGCTTTTCTTCTTCGTGGTTTTACCTCTCCTACGAGCAGTACTTC
TRBD2	large	TRBJ2-3	TRBV7-2	CASSTGLAGNRRDTQYF	TGTGCCAGCAGCACCGGACTAGCGGGCAATCGCAGAGATACGCAGTATTTT
.	few	TRBJ2-5	TRBV5-5	CASSLDATLQETQYF	TGTGCCAGCAGCTTGGACGCGACTCTTCAAGAGACCCAGTACTTC
.	large	TRBJ1-2	TRBV3-1	CASSQGRRNRDGNYGYTF	TGTGCCAGCAGCCAGGGTAGGCGGAACCGGGACGGTAACTATGGCTACACCTTC
.	.	TRBJ2-1	TRBV19	CASKTGDSYNEQFF	TGTGCCAGTAAAACGGGCGACTCCTACAATGAGCAGTTCTTC
.	medium-sized	TRBJ2-2	TRBV11-1	CASSPGEGAESGELFF	TGTGCCAGCAGCCCCGGAGAGGGAGCGGAGTCCGGGGAGCTGTTTTTT
.	.	TRBJ2-3	TRBV11-2	CASSPVFTDTQYF	TGTGCCAGCAGCCCCGTTTTCACAGATACGCAGTATTTT
TRBD2	medium-sized	TRBJ2-5	TRBV6-6	CASSYSGGAKETQYF	TGTGCCAGCAGTTATAGCGGGGGGGCCAAAGAGACCCAGTACTTC
.	.	TRBJ2-1	TRBV7-9	CASSLGVEQFF	TGTGCCAGCAGCTTAGGGGTAGAGCAGTTCTTC
.	medium-sized	TRBJ1-1	TRBV7-7	CASSLMRGTEAFF	TGTGCCAGCAGCTTAATGAGGGGGACTGAAGCTTTCTTT
.	few	TRBJ2-5	TRBV6-2/TRBV6-3	CASSYSPETQYF	TGTGCCAGCAGTTACTCACCAGAGACCCAGTACTTC
.	medium-sized	TRBJ2-3	TRBV20-1	CSAGGGTDTQYF	TGCAGTGCTGGCGGGGGCACAGATACGCAGTATTTT
TRBD1	medium-sized	TRBJ2-3	TRBV6-2/TRBV6-3	CASSPGTGSTDTQYF	TGTGCCAGCAGTCCGGGGACAGGGAGCACAGATACGCAGTATTTT
.	.	TRBJ2-6	TRBV2	CASSASISGANVLTF	TGTGCCAGCAGCGCCTCAATCTCTGGGGCCAACGTCCTGACTTTC
TRBD2	.	TRBJ2-3	TRBV15	CATSRRTSGLADTQYF	TGTGCCACCAGCAGAAGGACTAGCGGCTTGGCAGATACGCAGTATTTT
.	.	TRBJ2-1	TRBV30	CAWESGVQSYNEQFF	TGTGCCTGGGAGAGTGGTGTACAGAGTTACAATGAGCAGTTCTTC
.	large	TRBJ1-3	TRBV7-9	CASSGSDGSSGNTIYF	TGTGCCAGCAGCGGATCCGACGGAAGCTCTGGAAACACCATATATTTT
TRBD1	medium-sized	TRBJ2-2	TRBV7-2	CASKVGQGAPGELFF	TGTGCCAGCAAAGTAGGACAGGGGGCCCCCGGGGAGCTGTTTTTT
.	.	TRBJ2-7	TRBV2	CASSDIAQYEQYF	TGTGCCAGCAGTGACATTGCACAATACGAGCAGTACTTC
.	.	TRBJ1-1	TRBV19	CASSENRDTEAFF	TGTGCCAGTAGTGAGAACAGAGACACTGAAGCTTTCTTT
TRBD1	.	TRBJ2-5	TRBV7-9	CASSPPGQGQETQYF	TGTGCCAGCAGCCCCCCGGGACAGGGCCAAGAGACCCAGTACTTC
.	.	TRBJ2-2	TRBV12-3/TRBV12-4	CASRFSRTTGELFF	TGTGCCAGCAGGTTTAGCAGGACTACCGGGGAGCTGTTTTTT
TRBD1	many	TRBJ1-5	TRBV6-2/TRBV6-3	CASSYRDRGLGSYSNQPQHF	TGTGCCAGCAGTTACCGTGACAGGGGACTTGGATCGTATAGCAATCAGCCCCAGCATTTT
.	medium-sized	TRBJ2-5	TRBV3-1	CASSRPRPKETQYF	TGTGCCAGCAGCCGCCCTCGACCAAAAGAGACCCAGTACTTC
.	.	TRBJ2-1	TRBV20-1	CSATRPLATEYNEQFF	TGCAGTGCTACCCGACCCCTAGCGACAGAATACAATGAGCAGTTCTTC
.	.	TRBJ2-7	TRBV28	CASRQDYEQYF	TGTGCCAGCAGACAGGACTACGAGCAGTACTTC
TRBD2	.	TRBJ2-3	TRBV29-1	CSGPLAGRDTQYF	TGCAGCGGTCCCCTAGCGGGGCGGGATACGCAGTATTTT
TRBD1	medium-sized	TRBJ2-7	TRBV27	CASSYRGPGEQYF	TGTGCCAGCAGTTACAGGGGGCCTGGCGAGCAGTACTTC
TRBD2	.	TRBJ2-1	TRBV20-1	CSARNGLAGLSYNEQFF	TGCAGTGCTAGGAACGGACTAGCGGGCCTCTCCTACAATGAGCAGTTCTTC
TRBD1	many	TRBJ2-7	TRBV6-5	CASSSQGQGYEQYF	TGTGCCAGCAGTTCTCAGGGACAGGGCTACGAGCAGTACTTC
TRBD1	.	TRBJ2-2	TRBV13	CASSLQGSGELFF	TGTGCCAGCTCGCTACAGGGGTCCGGGGAGCTGTTTTTT
.	.	TRBJ2-7	TRBV7-9	CASSPFHGSYEQYF	TGTGCCAGCAGCCCTTTTCATGGGTCCTACGAGCAGTACTTC
.	few	TRBJ2-2	TRBV10-3	CAISEIGGHLNTGELFF	TGTGCCATCAGTGAGATCGGGGGGCACTTGAACACCGGGGAGCTGTTTTTT
TRBD2	many	TRBJ2-7	TRBV7-2	CASSFIGTGGPYEQYF	TGTGCCAGCAGCTTTATAGGGACGGGAGGGCCCTACGAGCAGTACTTC
TRBD2	.	TRBJ2-1	TRBV19	CASLSGGPLGEQFF	TGTGCCAGTCTTAGCGGGGGGCCCTTGGGTGAGCAGTTCTTC
.	.	TRBJ2-5	TRBV19	CASSISRGKYQETQYF	TGTGCCAGTAGTATTTCCCGCGGGAAGTACCAAGAGACCCAGTACTTC
.	few	TRBJ2-3	TRBV5-6	CASSLAWIGADTQYF	TGTGCCAGCAGCTTGGCTTGGATTGGTGCAGATACGCAGTATTTT
TRBD1	medium-sized	TRBJ2-7	TRBV18	CASSPPGQRTYEQYF	TGTGCCAGCTCGCCCCCGGGACAGCGGACCTACGAGCAGTACTTC
.	.	TRBJ2-3	TRBV27	CASRDLTDTQYF	TGTGCCAGCAGAGACCTCACAGATACGCAGTATTTT
.	medium-sized	TRBJ2-1	TRBV5-1	CASSLQTTSYNEQFF	TGCGCCAGCAGCTTACAAACAACCTCCTACAATGAGCAGTTCTTC
.	.	TRBJ2-3	TRBV9	CASSVTRDQDTDTQYF	TGTGCCAGCAGCGTCACTAGGGACCAAGACACAGATACGCAGTATTTT
TRBD1	many	TRBJ2-2	TRBV9	CASSVETGATGELFF	TGTGCCAGCAGCGTAGAGACAGGGGCGACCGGGGAGCTGTTTTTT
TRBD2	many	TRBJ2-1	TRBV28	CASSLSTSGASYNEQFF	TGTGCCAGCAGTTTAAGTACTAGCGGTGCCTCCTACAATGAGCAGTTCTTC
TRBD1	once	TRBJ2-7	TRBV12-3/TRBV12-4	CASSFYGTGDSEQYF	TGTGCCAGCAGTTTCTACGGGACAGGGGACTCCGAGCAGTACTTC
.	medium-sized	TRBJ2-4	TRBV12-3/TRBV12-4	CASSLTQPGASDIQYF	TGTGCCAGCAGTTTGACCCAGCCGGGGGCAAGTGACATTCAGTACTTC
TRBD2	medium-sized	TRBJ2-2	TRBV2	CASRRLAGASNTGELFF	TGTGCCAGCAGGCGACTAGCGGGGGCCTCGAACACCGGGGAGCTGTTTTTT
.	medium-sized	TRBJ2-3	TRBV29-1	CSGVQDTQYF	TGCAGCGGGGTGCAAGATACGCAGTATTTT
.	medium-sized	TRBJ2-3	TRBV4-1	CASSQRLRGGRSDTQYF	TGCGCCAGCAGCCAAAGGCTGAGGGGGGGGCGGTCGGATACGCAGTATTTT
TRBD2	.	TRBJ2-1	TRBV14	CASSQDFRTSGRSGCNEQFF	TGTGCCAGCAGCCAAGACTTCAGGACTAGCGGGAGATCGGGATGCAATGAGCAGTTCTTC
TRBD2	few	TRBJ2-7	TRBV6-5	CASSSSGSSYEQYF	TGTGCCAGCAGTTCTAGCGGGAGCTCCTACGAGCAGTACTTC
.	medium-sized	TRBJ2-7	TRBV7-6	CASSLGGPVTVNEQYF	TGTGCCAGCAGCTTAGGGGGGCCCGTGACAGTAAATGAGCAGTACTTC
TRBD1	medium-sized	TRBJ2-2	TRBV27	CASSTYRGEGVGELFF	TGTGCCAGCAGTACCTACAGGGGCGAGGGAGTCGGGGAGCTGTTTTTT
TRBD1	many	TRBJ2-5	TRBV6-5	CASRTGLKTQYF	TGTGCCAGCAGGACAGGGTTGAAGACCCAGTACTTC
.	few	TRBJ2-2	TRBV19	CASSIFPGTYTGELFF	TGTGCCAGTAGTATATTCCCAGGGACTTACACCGGGGAGCTGTTTTTT
.	few	TRBJ1-1	TRBV29-1	CSVVSQGTTNTEAFF	TGCAGCGTTGTTTCCCAGGGGACTACAAACACTGAAGCTTTCTTT